This T cell receptor beta chain was captured in a study of CD8+ T cells in alopecia areata. This clone has a single count. Its antigen is not known. Broader study findings: Resident alphabeta T cells of normal skin are also sequenced in scalp samples. Whether baseline CD8+ expansion is linked to response remains uncertain, given a single nonresponder.

The treatment: oral pan-JAK inhibitor, 5-10 mg twice daily. cDNA prepared by RNA extraction and subsequent reverse transcription served as the template for sequencing. Profiled with immunoSEQ multiplex PCR; TCRdb holds only in-frame clones, not every one. This table has around 200,000 clones, 64% appearing once. Material: CD4+ T cells sorted from blood, obtained at week 4, from a patient treated with tofacitinib. The sequence derives from a human donor with alopecia areata.

The CDR3 DNA sequence: TGCGCCAGCAGCCAGGCCGGGACAGGGGCGTACGAGCAGTACTTC. Translating it yields CASSQAGTGAYEQYF. The chain has TRBV5-1 and TRBJ2-7; 10 nucleotides agree with TRBD1. V dropped 4 bases and J dropped 4; count of bases not matched to a gene: 8. This CDR3 has 15 amino acids. The germline gives CDR1 SGHRS, CDR2 YFSETQ.